Shown below are 32 T cell receptor beta chains from a single sample sequenced in a study of shared clonotypes between healthy human individuals. Profiled with immunoSEQ multiplex PCR; TCRdb holds only in-frame clones, not every one. The data hold 600,000 or so clones, with about 95% observed a single time. The naive CD8 subset, CD45RO-negative cells positively selected for CCR7, excluded terminally differentiated effector memory CD45RA+ cells. The sample taken for sequencing was naive CD8+ T cells sorted from blood. The receptor set was obtained from a woman aged 25 to 45 in good health.

A note on this clone: Other DNA variants within this sample encode the same CDR3. J is TRBJ2-1 and V is TRBV9, with 7 bases matching TRBD2. Unmatched junction bases numbered 3, after V lost 2 bases and J lost 1 base. Germline loops: CDR1 SGDLS, CDR2 YYNGEE. This CDR3 has 15 amino acids. The CDR3 region has the DNA TGTGCCAGCAGCGTCGGGGGAGGGTCCTACAATGAGCAGTTCTTC. Translating gives CASSVGGGSYNEQFF.

The rearrangement joins TRBV7-9 to TRBJ2-3; D tentatively fits TRBD1 or TRBD2 (5 bases each). The germline V gene has CDR1 SEHNR and CDR2 FQNEAQ (reference sequence). The CDR3 totals 16 residues. V lost 6 bases, J lost 1 base, and 17 bases lay in between. CDR3 sequence: CASSSGEGRGTDTQYF. The CDR3 DNA reads TGTGCCAGCAGTTCGGGTGAGGGACGGGGCACAGATACGCAGTATTTT.

The rearrangement links TRBV19 to TRBJ1-1; D remains unclear. V was shortened by 2 bases and J by 1 base, with 8 bases between the two germline ends. CDR3 size: 14 residues. CDR1 LNHDA and CDR2 SQIVND come from the germline V gene (reference sequence). CDR3 in DNA: TGTGCCAGTAGTATATCGGCAGAGAACACTGAAGCTTTCTTT. This sequence encodes CASSISAENTEAFF. Together with reference TRBV19 and TRBJ1-1, the CDR3 gives the full variable domain: DGGITQSPKYLFRKEGQNVTLSCEQNLNHDAMYWYRQDPGQGLRLIYYSQIVNDFQKGDIAEGYSVSREKKESFPLTVTSAQKNPTAFYLCASSISAENTEAFFGQGTRLTVV.

V and J are TRBV7-2 and TRBJ2-3, with 10 bases identical to TRBD1. CDR1 is SGHTA, CDR2 FQGNSA, per germline. The CDR3 consists of 14 residues. Unmatched junction bases numbered 5, after V lost 5 bases and J lost 6 bases. The CDR3 DNA is TGTGCCAGCAGCATGGACAGGGGGTTGGATACGCAGTATTTT. It specifies CASSMDRGLDTQYF.

V is TRBV5-6 and J is TRBJ2-7; 10 bases map to TRBD1. The CDR3 length is 14 residues. With V trimmed by 4 bases and J by 7 bases, 8 bases remained unmatched. Germline loops: CDR1 SGHDT, CDR2 YYEEEE. CDR3 sequence (DNA): TGTGCCAGCAGCCTTCGACAGGGGGCGCGTGAGCAGTACTTC. Residues: CASSLRQGAREQYF.

The chain combines TRBV28 with TRBJ2-7; D possibly matches TRBD1 or TRBD2 (7 bases each). This CDR3 spans 13 amino acids. V was clipped by 9 bases and J by 2 bases, with 14 bases between them. Germline CDR1 and CDR2: MDHEN and SYDVKM. CDR3 nucleotide sequence: TGTGCCAGTCTTCAGGGGGGGACCTACGAGCAGTACTTC. It yields the protein CASLQGGTYEQYF.

This chain joins TRBV9 and TRBJ2-7, with D possibly being TRBD1 or TRBD2 (5 bases each). The V and J ends lost 0 bases and 7 bases respectively, with 11 bases between them. The CDR3 is 13 amino acids. Per the germline V gene, CDR1 is SGDLS and CDR2 is YYNGEE. The CDR3 loop is CASSVDVGEEQYF. CDR3 nucleotides: TGTGCCAGCAGCGTAGATGTGGGGGAAGAGCAGTACTTC.

The chain combines TRBV4-2 with TRBJ1-3; tentatively, D is TRBD1 (5 bases). V shed 0 bases and J shed 0 bases, with 12 bases lying between them. The CDR3 length is 17 residues. The V gene's germline CDR1 is LGHNA and CDR2 YNFKEQ. CDR3 region: CASSQDLEGISGNTIYF. CDR3 sequence (DNA): TGTGCCAGCAGCCAAGATCTGGAGGGGATCTCTGGAAACACCATATATTTT.

The CDR3 region is CASSPLHRDRVWREGHRELFF. The CDR3 DNA is TGTGCCAGCAGTCCTCTGCACCGGGACAGGGTCTGGCGGGAGGGGCACCGGGAGCTGTTTTTT. J is TRBJ2-2 and V is TRBV27; D may correspond to TRBD1 or TRBD2 (9 bases each). Germline CDR1 reads MNHEY; CDR2 reads SMNVEV (reference sequence). V lost 5 bases and J lost 9, with 37 bases in between. This CDR3 is 21 amino acids long.

J is TRBJ2-7 and V is TRBV5-8, with a weak D call TRBD2 (6 bases). The CDR3 is 14 amino acids. CDR1 is SGHTS, CDR2 YDEGEE, per germline. The ends were cut back, 0 bases at V and 5 bases at J, with 12 bases in the middle. As DNA, the CDR3 is TGTGCCAGCAGCTTGGGTACTAGCACCCACGAGCAGTACTTC. Translation: CASSLGTSTHEQYF.

Only a few counts were recorded for this clone. CDR3 DNA sequence: TGTGCCAGCAGCGGCTCCGGCTACGAGCAGTACTTC. Translating it yields CASSGSGYEQYF. V and J are TRBV9 and TRBJ2-7; D is unresolved. Germline V gene sequence: CDR1 SGDLS, CDR2 YYNGEE. The CDR3 sequence is 12 residues long. Trimming removed 3 bases from V and 3 bases from J, with 7 bases in between.

Worth noting for this clone: The same CDR3 is also encoded by other DNA sequences in this sample. The rearrangement links TRBV27 to TRBJ1-1; D is undetermined. The CDR3 consists of 13 residues. Germline V CDR1 and CDR2: MNHEY, SMNVEV (reference sequence). V lost 0 bases and J 0 bases, leaving 2 bases between the germline ends. The CDR3 protein is CASSLSLNTEAFF. CDR3 bases: TGTGCCAGCAGTTTATCCCTGAACACTGAAGCTTTCTTT.

The rearrangement links TRBV6-5 to TRBJ2-1; TRBD2 matches at 11 bases. The CDR3 spans 15 residues. Germline V CDR1 and CDR2: MNHEY, SVGAGI. The trim removed 5 bases at V and 3 bases at J, leaving 3 bases unmatched. CDR3 sequence: CASSQGLAGYNEQFF. The CDR3 nucleotides read TGTGCCAGCAGTCAAGGACTAGCGGGCTACAATGAGCAGTTCTTC.

The genes are TRBV27 and TRBJ2-7; D is perhaps TRBD1 (5 bases). The CDR3 is 16 residues long. The ends were cut back, 0 bases at V and 0 bases at J, with 12 bases in the middle. CDR1 and CDR2 from the germline V gene are MNHEY and SMNVEV (reference sequence). The CDR3 DNA sequence: TGTGCCAGCAGTTTATCGGCACAGGAGATCTCCTACGAGCAGTACTTC. Its translation: CASSLSAQEISYEQYF.

The chain couples TRBV15 to TRBJ2-5; TRBD2 is a possible D gene (6 bases). Germline V gene sequence: CDR1 LNHNV, CDR2 YYDKDF (reference sequence). The CDR3 sequence is 14 residues long. The V end was cut by 5 bases, the J end by 5 bases, with 15 bases between. The CDR3 nucleotides are TGTGCCACCAGCCCTACGGGAGTTGGGGAGACCCAGTACTTC. This translates into CATSPTGVGETQYF.

This clone was recorded only once. CDR3 sequence reads: CASSSSGDSSYEQYF. The CDR3 DNA sequence: TGTGCCAGCTCATCAAGCGGCGACAGTTCCTACGAGCAGTACTTC. The rearrangement uses TRBV18 and TRBJ2-5; possibly TRBD1 or TRBD2 for D (5 bases each). The last part of the DNA fits TRBJ2-7 better; the J call may be wrong. The CDR3 is made up of 15 amino acids. Germline V gene lookup returns CDR1 KGHSH and CDR2 LQKENI.

The chain joins TRBV19 to TRBJ2-1; TRBD2 is a possible D gene (5 bases). The CDR3 loop spans 17 amino acids. Trimming shortened V by 3 bases and J by 8 bases, and 23 bases separated the two germline ends. The germline V gene encodes CDR1 LNHDA and CDR2 SQIVND (reference sequence). The CDR3 loop is CASSIYSRGSLSDEQFF. DNA for the CDR3: TGTGCCAGTAGTATTTATTCCCGCGGGTCTCTCTCGGATGAGCAGTTCTTC.

This clone was observed once. The gene calls are TRBV5-5 and TRBJ2-7; 8 bases match TRBD1. Germline CDR1 and CDR2: SGHKS and YYEKEE (reference sequence). The V segment lost 0 bases and the J segment 4 bases; nucleotides outside the gene matches: 3. This CDR3 region has 14 residues. The CDR3 DNA is TGTGCCAGCAGCTTGGCAGGGGGCCGGTACGAGCAGTACTTC. Its protein product is CASSLAGGRYEQYF.

This sequence joins TRBV5-1 and TRBJ2-7, with TRBD1 matching 7 bases. CDR1 SGHRS and CDR2 YFSETQ come from the germline V gene. The CDR3 has 14 amino acids. After removal of 0 bases from V and 5 bases from J, the junction contained 5 bases not matched to a gene. The CDR3 protein is CASSLGTGRDEQYF. The CDR3 nucleotides are TGCGCCAGCAGCTTGGGGACAGGCCGGGACGAGCAGTACTTC.

The rearrangement uses TRBV7-9 and TRBJ2-7; a possible D gene is TRBD1 (6 bases). The germline CDR1 and CDR2 sequences are SEHNR and FQNEAQ (reference sequence). Trimming removed 6 bases from V and 2 bases from J, with 14 bases in between. This CDR3 contains 14 residues. The CDR3, as DNA: TGTGCCAGCAGTCAAGGGGGTCTGGCCTACGAGCAGTACTTC. This codes for CASSQGGLAYEQYF. The full variable domain, its missing parts supplied by reference TRBV7-9 and TRBJ2-7, is DTGVSQNPRHKITKRGQNVTFRCDPISEHNRLYWYRQTLGQGPEFLTYFQNEAQLEKSRLLSDRFSAERPKGSFSTLEIQRTEQGDSAMYLCASSQGGLAYEQYFGPGTRLTVT.

The rearrangement links TRBV13 to TRBJ2-5; tentatively, D is TRBD1 (6 bases). The ends were cut back, 4 bases at V and 11 bases at J, with 20 bases in the middle. The CDR3 sequence is 14 residues long. Germline CDR1 reads PRHDT; CDR2 reads FYEKMQ (reference sequence). The CDR3 sequence is CASSSGVDSLHQYF. The CDR3 DNA reads TGTGCCAGCAGCTCTGGAGTGGACAGTCTTCATCAGTACTTC.

The chain joins TRBV22-1 to TRBJ1-2. TRBV22-1 is flagged as a pseudogene. This CDR3 contains 16 residues. This CDR3 is CPGSSSRKRETYGYTF. DNA for the CDR3: TGTCCTGGGAGCTCATCCCGAAAGCGAGAAACCTATGGCTACACCTTC.

The chain is built from TRBV9 and TRBJ2-6, with D tentatively TRBD2 (5 bases). The CDR3 runs 18 residues. Germline CDR1 SGDLS, CDR2 YYNGEE. The ends were cut back, 0 bases at V and 2 bases at J, with 15 bases in the middle. The CDR3 protein is CASSVDRWEWAGANVLTF. The CDR3 DNA reads TGTGCCAGCAGCGTAGATAGATGGGAGTGGGCTGGGGCCAACGTCCTGACTTTC.

J is TRBJ2-3 and V is TRBV13, with 12 bases identical to TRBD2. With V trimmed by 5 bases and J by 8 bases, 11 bases remained unmatched. The CDR3 consists of 16 residues. Germline V gene sequence: CDR1 PRHDT, CDR2 FYEKMQ (reference sequence). This chain's CDR3 is CASSDRLTSGSATQYF. The CDR3 nucleotides read TGTGCCAGCAGCGACCGCCTGACTAGCGGGAGCGCTACGCAGTATTTT.

The chain combines TRBV10-2 with TRBJ2-7; 7 bases match TRBD1. Trimming at V came to 4 bases and at J to 3 bases, leaving 3 bases not matched to a gene. The CDR3 extends over 13 amino acids. Looked up from germline, CDR1 is WSHSY and CDR2 is SAAADI. Here the CDR3 reads CASSAGTVYEQYF. CDR3 in DNA: TGCGCCAGCAGTGCGGGGACAGTCTACGAGCAGTACTTC.

The genes are TRBV27 and TRBJ2-3; D gene ambiguous. V was clipped by 5 bases and J by 1 base, with 10 bases between them. The CDR3 contains 14 residues. CDR1 is MNHEY, CDR2 SMNVEV, per germline (reference sequence). The CDR3 here is CASSPPPRTDTQYF. The CDR3 DNA reads as TGTGCCAGCAGTCCTCCCCCTCGCACAGATACGCAGTATTTT.

The chain uses TRBV14 and TRBJ2-1; D may be TRBD1 (6 bases). The V end lost 5 bases, the J end lost 0 bases, and 20 bases lay between the germline ends. This CDR3 is 18 amino acids long. The germline CDR1 and CDR2 sequences are SGHDN and FVKESK. CDR3 sequence (DNA): TGTGCCAGCAGCACAAGAAACCACACAGGGAGCTCCTACAATGAGCAGTTCTTC. This encodes CASSTRNHTGSSYNEQFF.

The gene calls are TRBV7-8 and TRBJ2-7; the D gene is possibly TRBD2 (5 bases). The CDR3 is made up of 12 amino acids. CDR1 and CDR2 (germline): SGHVS, FQNEAQ. The V and J ends lost 5 bases and 4 bases respectively, with 9 bases between them. The CDR3 region has the DNA TGTGCCAGCAGCACGGGGATGTACGAGCAGTACTTC. Amino acid sequence: CASSTGMYEQYF.

The chain joins TRBV27 to TRBJ2-7; 7 bases agree with TRBD2. Losses at the gene ends were 5 bases for V and 4 bases for J; bases not matched to a gene: 14. The CDR3 extends over 16 amino acids. Germline V lookup: CDR1 MNHEY, CDR2 SMNVEV (reference sequence). The CDR3 DNA reads TGTGCCAGCAGTCCTTCAGCGGGAAGTAACAGTTACGAGCAGTACTTC. Its protein is CASSPSAGSNSYEQYF.

In this sample, this clone turned up once. The genes are TRBV6-6 and TRBJ2-7, with D maybe TRBD2 (5 bases). The germline V gene has CDR1 MNHNY and CDR2 SVGAGI (reference sequence). CDR3 length equals 15 residues. V was clipped by 2 bases and J by 6 bases, with 17 bases between them. CDR3 bases: TGTGCCAGCAGTTACAATCCCCCCGGTGGGAGCGAGCAGTACTTC. Amino acids: CASSYNPPGGSEQYF.

The V and J genes are TRBV5-4 and TRBJ2-5, with 8 positions matching TRBD1. Trimming at V came to 3 bases and at J to 3 bases, leaving 4 bases not matched to a gene. Germline CDR1 is SGHNT and CDR2 is YYREEE (reference sequence). This CDR3 contains 14 residues. CDR3 bases: TGTGCCAGCAGCTGGACAGGGAGGAAAGAGACCCAGTACTTC. Translation gives CASSWTGRKETQYF. Supplemented by reference TRBV5-4 and TRBJ2-5, the full variable domain reads ETGVTQSPTHLIKTRGQQVTLRCSSQSGHNTVSWYQQALGQGPQFIFQYYREEENGRGNFPPRFSGLQFPNYSSELNVNALELDDSALYLCASSWTGRKETQYFGPGTRLLVL.

The CDR3 sequence: CSARVVAEQYF. The CDR3 bases are TGCAGTGCTAGAGTGGTGGCCGAGCAGTACTTC. The rearrangement joins TRBV20-1 to TRBJ2-5; D is unclear. The end of the DNA fits TRBJ2-7 better, so the J call may be wrong. CDR3 length: 11 residues. Germline V gene data show CDR1 as DFQATT and CDR2 as SNEGSKA (reference sequence).